The 8 T cell receptor beta chains reported below all come from one sample, sequenced in a study of blood T cell repertoires in COVID-19. Repertoires were generated with immunoSEQ multiplex PCR, while TCRdb's copy carries only in-frame clones and drops some. The sample shows 130,000 to 150,000 clones, approximately 81% of them seen only once. Source material: peripheral blood. The source of these receptors is a human donor in a cohort sampled during active COVID-19.

The sample holds a few counts of this clone. V usage is TRBV19 and J usage is TRBJ2-5; 9 bases align to TRBD1. Germline V gene lookup returns CDR1 LNHDA and CDR2 SQIVND (reference sequence). V lost 3 bases to trimming and J lost 5 bases; unmatched junction nucleotides: 7. The CDR3 contains 15 residues. CDR3: CASSMFGTGLETQYF. CDR3 DNA sequence: TGTGCCAGTAGTATGTTTGGGACAGGGCTCGAGACCCAGTACTTC. The variable domain in full, completed from reference TRBV19 and TRBJ2-5, reads DGGITQSPKYLFRKEGQNVTLSCEQNLNHDAMYWYRQDPGQGLRLIYYSQIVNDFQKGDIAEGYSVSREKKESFPLTVTSAQKNPTAFYLCASSMFGTGLETQYFGPGTRLLVL.

The chain is built from TRBV7-3 and TRBJ2-7, with 12 bases identical to TRBD2. CDR3 length: 14 residues. Germline V lookup: CDR1 SGHTA, CDR2 FQGTGA. V was pared by 4 bases and J by 5 bases, with 3 bases of the junction left unmatched. The CDR3 spells CASSSTSGSDEQYF. CDR3 bases: TGTGCCAGCAGCTCGACTAGCGGGAGCGACGAGCAGTACTTC.

The V and J genes are TRBV7-9 and TRBJ1-6, with D hard to call. Trimming removed 0 bases from V and 9 bases from J, with 9 bases in between. The CDR3 sequence is 14 residues long. Germline CDR1 is SEHNR and CDR2 is FQNEAQ (reference sequence). The CDR3 loop reads CASSLAGVGSPLHF. CDR3 nucleotides: TGTGCCAGCAGCTTAGCGGGAGTGGGTTCACCCCTCCACTTT.

This chain links TRBV3-1 (or the pseudogene TRBV3-2) with TRBJ1-4; the match to TRBD1 covers 8 bases. CDR3 length: 15 amino acids. Trimming removed 5 bases from V and 7 bases from J; junction bases left unmatched: 9. Germline CDR1 reads LGHDT; CDR2 reads YNNKEL (reference sequence). The CDR3 DNA is TGTGCCAGCAGCAATATGACAGGGGCAGGTGAAAAACTGTTTTTT. Translated, it gives CASSNMTGAGEKLFF.

The V and J genes are TRBV24-1 and TRBJ2-7; TRBD1 agrees at 8 bases. Germline lookup yields CDR1 KGHDR and CDR2 SFDVKD. Trimming removed 4 bases from V and 2 bases from J; junction bases left unmatched: 6. The CDR3 consists of 15 residues. The DNA for the CDR3 is TGTGCCACCAGTGACACAGGGGGATTTCCCTACGAGCAGTACTTC. It specifies CATSDTGGFPYEQYF.

The rearrangement links TRBV29-1 to TRBJ1-1; 9 bases are shared with TRBD1. With 6 bases clipped from V and 5 bases from J, the junction kept 7 bases outside the gene matches. This CDR3 has 13 amino acids. From germline, CDR1 is SQVTM and CDR2 ANQGSEA. The CDR3 bases are TGCAGCGTGACACAGGGGGCGCTTACTGAAGCTTTCTTT. It encodes CSVTQGALTEAFF.

The rearrangement joins TRBV10-3 to TRBJ2-7; D possibly corresponds to TRBD2 (6 bases). Looked up from germline, CDR1 is ENHRY and CDR2 is SYGVKD. The V gene lost 10 bases and the J gene lost 3 bases, with 19 bases spanning the gap. The CDR3 is 14 residues long. The CDR3 DNA sequence: TGTGCCACGAGTAAAACGGGAGAAAACTACGAGCAGTACTTC. Amino acids: CATSKTGENYEQYF.

This clone showed up just once. The chain is built from TRBV7-6 and TRBJ2-3; D might be TRBD1 (5 bases). Germline CDR1 is SGHVS and CDR2 is FNYEAQ. There are 14 residues in the CDR3. V was shortened by 3 bases and J by 2 bases, with 9 bases between the two germline ends. DNA of the CDR3: TGTGCCAGCAGCTTCCTGACAGACACAGATACGCAGTATTTT. It translates to CASSFLTDTDTQYF.